A selection of T cell receptor beta chains follows, all from one sample in a study of control samples from healthy donors and cancer patients. The repertoire was sequenced with immunoSEQ multiplex PCR; TCRdb's copy has only in-frame clones and lacks some. Seen here are under 200,000 clones, roughly 94% observed once, and the top ten hold around 8.5%. Material for sequencing was blood. The receptor source for this set is a woman aged 35 to 49 in good health. Both conserved end residues are part of each CDR3. The order of the fields is J gene, clone size, CDR3 length, D gene, V gene, CDR3 protein, CDR3 DNA. The D gene is left open where the match is weak. Clone size is shown for a subset of rows, as once, few, many or a class of expanded clone.

J: TRBJ2-7; size: .; length: 13; D: .; V: TRBV7-9; CDR3: CASSLSQNYEQYF; DNA: TGTGCCAGCAGCTTAAGTCAGAACTACGAGCAGTACTTC
J: TRBJ2-1; size: .; length: 15; D: .; V: TRBV4-3; CDR3: CASSQEVWFNNEQFF; DNA: TGCGCCAGCAGCCAAGAGGTTTGGTTCAACAATGAGCAGTTCTTC
J: TRBJ1-5; size: once; length: 13; D: .; V: TRBV28; CDR3: CASSFSGRQPQHF; DNA: TGTGCCAGCAGTTTCTCGGGGCGCCAGCCCCAGCATTTT
J: TRBJ2-7; size: .; length: 13; D: .; V: TRBV27; CDR3: CASSFWGVHEQYF; DNA: TGTGCCAGCAGTTTCTGGGGGGTCCACGAGCAGTACTTC
J: TRBJ2-6; size: .; length: 18; D: TRBD1; V: TRBV5-1; CDR3: CASSLGQEVVAGANVLTF; DNA: TGCGCCAGCAGCCTCGGACAGGAAGTTGTTGCTGGGGCCAACGTCCTGACTTTC
J: TRBJ1-2; size: .; length: 17; D: .; V: TRBV7-2; CDR3: CASSFPGQPLPRDGYTF; DNA: TGTGCCAGCAGCTTCCCGGGACAACCTTTGCCTAGGGATGGCTACACCTTC
J: TRBJ2-5; size: .; length: 16; D: TRBD1; V: TRBV7-2; CDR3: CASSATGTGWSETQYF; DNA: TGTGCCAGCAGCGCAACCGGGACAGGGTGGTCAGAGACCCAGTACTTC
J: TRBJ1-5; size: .; length: 14; D: .; V: TRBV5-8; CDR3: CASSKGHTNQPQHF; DNA: TGTGCCAGCAGCAAAGGACACACCAATCAGCCCCAGCATTTT
J: TRBJ2-7; size: .; length: 13; D: .; V: TRBV6-1; CDR3: CASSDQGFYEQYF; DNA: TGTGCCAGCAGTGACCAGGGGTTTTACGAGCAGTACTTC
J: TRBJ1-2; size: .; length: 14; D: TRBD1; V: TRBV25-1; CDR3: CASSDPGGVYGYTF; DNA: TGTGCCAGCAGTGATCCAGGGGGTGTCTATGGCTACACCTTC
J: TRBJ2-7; size: .; length: 14; D: TRBD1; V: TRBV7-8; CDR3: CASSPGQGPYEQYF; DNA: TGTGCCAGCAGCCCGGGACAGGGACCCTACGAGCAGTACTTC